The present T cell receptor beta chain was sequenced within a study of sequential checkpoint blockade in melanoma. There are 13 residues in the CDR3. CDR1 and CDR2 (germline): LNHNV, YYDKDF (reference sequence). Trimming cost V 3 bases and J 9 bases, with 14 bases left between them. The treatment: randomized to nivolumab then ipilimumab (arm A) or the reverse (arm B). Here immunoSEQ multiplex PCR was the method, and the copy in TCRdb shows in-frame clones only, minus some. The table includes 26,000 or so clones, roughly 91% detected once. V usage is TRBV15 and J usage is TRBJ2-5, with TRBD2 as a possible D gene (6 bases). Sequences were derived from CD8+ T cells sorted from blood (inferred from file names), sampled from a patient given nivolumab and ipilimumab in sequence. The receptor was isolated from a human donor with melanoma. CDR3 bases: TGTGCCACCAGCAGTTATCGAAGGGAGGCCCAGTACTTC. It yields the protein CATSSYRREAQYF.